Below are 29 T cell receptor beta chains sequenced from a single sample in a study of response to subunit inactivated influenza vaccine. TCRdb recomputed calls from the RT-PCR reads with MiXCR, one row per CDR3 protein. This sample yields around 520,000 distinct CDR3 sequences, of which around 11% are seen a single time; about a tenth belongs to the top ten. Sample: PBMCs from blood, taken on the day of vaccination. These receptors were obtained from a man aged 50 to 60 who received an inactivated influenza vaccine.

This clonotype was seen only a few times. This CDR3 is CASSRRVGNEQFF. CDR3 in DNA: TGTGCCAGCAGCCGACGGGTAGGCAATGAGCAGTTCTTC. V gene TRBV7-2 combines with J gene TRBJ2-1; D unresolved. Germline CDR1 reads SGHTA; CDR2 reads FQGNSA. V was clipped by 5 bases and J by 6 bases, with 11 bases between them. The CDR3 extends over 13 amino acids.

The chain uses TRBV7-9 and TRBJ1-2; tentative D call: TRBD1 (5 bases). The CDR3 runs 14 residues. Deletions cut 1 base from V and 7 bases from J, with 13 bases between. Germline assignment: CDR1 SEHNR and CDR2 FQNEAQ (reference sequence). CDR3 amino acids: CASSLDVTGSGYTF. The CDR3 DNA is TGTGCCAGCAGCTTAGATGTTACAGGCTCTGGCTACACCTTC.

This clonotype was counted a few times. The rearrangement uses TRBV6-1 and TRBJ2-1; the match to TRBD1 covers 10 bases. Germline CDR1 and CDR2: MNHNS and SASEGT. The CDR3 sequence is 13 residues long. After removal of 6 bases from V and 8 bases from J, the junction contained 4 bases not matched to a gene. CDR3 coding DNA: TGTGCCAGCAGCGACAGGGGGCTGGATGAGCAGTTCTTC. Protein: CASSDRGLDEQFF.

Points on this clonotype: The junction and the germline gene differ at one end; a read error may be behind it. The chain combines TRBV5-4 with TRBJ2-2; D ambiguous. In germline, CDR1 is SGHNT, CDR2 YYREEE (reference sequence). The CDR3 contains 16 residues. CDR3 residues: CASSFTDGSKTGELFF. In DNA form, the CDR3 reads TGTGCCAGCAGCTTTACCGACGGATCGAAAACCGGGGAGCTGTTTTTT.

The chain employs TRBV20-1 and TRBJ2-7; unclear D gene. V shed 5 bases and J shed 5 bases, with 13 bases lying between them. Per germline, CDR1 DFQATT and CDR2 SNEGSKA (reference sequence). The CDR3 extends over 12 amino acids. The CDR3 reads CSASWQPNEQYF. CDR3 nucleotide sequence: TGCAGTGCTTCCTGGCAGCCCAACGAGCAGTACTTC.

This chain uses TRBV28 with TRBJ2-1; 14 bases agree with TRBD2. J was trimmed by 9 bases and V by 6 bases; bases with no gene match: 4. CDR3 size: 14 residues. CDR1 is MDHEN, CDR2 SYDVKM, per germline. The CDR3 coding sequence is TGTGCCAGCAGGGGGACTAGCGGGAGACTTGAGCAGTTCTTC. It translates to CASRGTSGRLEQFF.

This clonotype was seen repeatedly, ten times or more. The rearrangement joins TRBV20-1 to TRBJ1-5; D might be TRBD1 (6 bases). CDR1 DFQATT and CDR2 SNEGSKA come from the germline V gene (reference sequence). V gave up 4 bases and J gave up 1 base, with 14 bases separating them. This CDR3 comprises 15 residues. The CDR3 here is CSATLSGTSNQPQHF. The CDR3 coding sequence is TGCAGTGCTACCCTTTCCGGGACAAGCAATCAGCCCCAGCATTTT.

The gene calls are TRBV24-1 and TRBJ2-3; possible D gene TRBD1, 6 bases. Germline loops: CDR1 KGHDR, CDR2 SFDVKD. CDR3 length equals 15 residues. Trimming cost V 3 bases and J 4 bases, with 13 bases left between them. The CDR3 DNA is TGTGCCACCAGTGATCTACAGGGTTTAGCAGATACGCAGTATTTT. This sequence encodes CATSDLQGLADTQYF.

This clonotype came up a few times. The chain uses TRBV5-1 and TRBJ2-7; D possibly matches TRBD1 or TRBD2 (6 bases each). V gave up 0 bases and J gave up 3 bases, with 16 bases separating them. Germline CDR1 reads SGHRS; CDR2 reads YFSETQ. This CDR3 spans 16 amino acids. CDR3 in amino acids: CASSLARGLRGYEQYF. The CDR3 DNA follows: TGCGCCAGCAGCTTGGCCCGGGGACTCAGGGGCTACGAGCAGTACTTC.

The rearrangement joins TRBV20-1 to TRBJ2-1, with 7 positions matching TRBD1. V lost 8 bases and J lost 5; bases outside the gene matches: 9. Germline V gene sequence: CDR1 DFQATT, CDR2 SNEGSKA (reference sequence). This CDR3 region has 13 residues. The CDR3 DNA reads TGCAGTCCCCGGGACAGCTTAAACAATGAGCAGTTCTTC. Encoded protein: CSPRDSLNNEQFF.

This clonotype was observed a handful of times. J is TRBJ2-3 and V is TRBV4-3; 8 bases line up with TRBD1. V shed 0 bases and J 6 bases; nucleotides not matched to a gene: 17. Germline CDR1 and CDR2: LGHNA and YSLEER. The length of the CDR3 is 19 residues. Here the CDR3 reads CASSQDRRQGAFKMDTQYF. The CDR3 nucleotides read TGCGCCAGCAGCCAAGATCGTCGGCAGGGGGCATTTAAAATGGATACGCAGTATTTT.

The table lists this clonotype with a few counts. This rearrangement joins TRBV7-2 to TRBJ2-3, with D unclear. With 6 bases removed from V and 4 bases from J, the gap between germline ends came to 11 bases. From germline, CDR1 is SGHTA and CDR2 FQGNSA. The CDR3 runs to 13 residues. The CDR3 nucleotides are TGTGCCAGCAGTTTTAAGGCTTCAGATACGCAGTATTTT. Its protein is CASSFKASDTQYF.

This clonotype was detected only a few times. This CDR3 reads CASSRRRQGKNIQYF. The CDR3 region has the DNA TGTGCCAGCAGCCGACGCAGACAGGGTAAAAACATTCAGTACTTC. This chain uses TRBV6-2 or TRBV6-3 with TRBJ2-4; TRBD1 aligns across 7 bases. The V gene's germline CDR1 is MNHEY and CDR2 SVGEGT. Trimming at V came to 6 bases and at J to 4 bases, leaving 9 bases not matched to a gene. CDR3 length: 15 amino acids.

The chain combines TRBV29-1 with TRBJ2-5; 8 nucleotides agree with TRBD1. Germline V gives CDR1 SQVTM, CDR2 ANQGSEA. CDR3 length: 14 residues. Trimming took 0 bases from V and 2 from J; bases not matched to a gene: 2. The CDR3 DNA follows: TGCAGCGTTGAAGAGTGGACAGGGCAAGAGACCCAGTACTTC. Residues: CSVEEWTGQETQYF. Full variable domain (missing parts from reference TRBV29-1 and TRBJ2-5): SAVISQKPSRDICQRGTSLTIQCQVDSQVTMMFWYRQQPGQSLTLIATANQGSEATYESGFVIDKFPISRPNLTFSTLTVSNMSPEDSSIYLCSVEEWTGQETQYFGPGTRLLVL.

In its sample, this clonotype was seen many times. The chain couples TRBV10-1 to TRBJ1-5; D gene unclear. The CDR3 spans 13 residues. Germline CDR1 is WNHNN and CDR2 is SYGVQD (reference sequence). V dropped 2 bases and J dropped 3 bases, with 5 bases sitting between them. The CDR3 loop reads CASSEGHNQPQHF. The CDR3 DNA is TGCGCCAGCAGTGAGGGTCACAATCAGCCCCAGCATTTT.

The CDR3, as DNA: TGTGCCAGCAGTCCTATCGGCGGACCCACAGATACGCAGTATTTT. This translates into CASSPIGGPTDTQYF. V usage is TRBV6-2 or TRBV6-3 and J usage is TRBJ2-3; D is uncertain. The CDR3 totals 15 residues. Trimming pared 5 bases from V and 2 bases from J, leaving 14 bases between. Germline CDR1 MNHEY, CDR2 SVGEGT.

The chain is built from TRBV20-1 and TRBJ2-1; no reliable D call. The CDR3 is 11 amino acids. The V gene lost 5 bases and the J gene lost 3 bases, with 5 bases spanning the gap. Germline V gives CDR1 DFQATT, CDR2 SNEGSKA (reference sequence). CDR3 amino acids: CSAQHYNEQFF. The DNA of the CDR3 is TGCAGTGCTCAACACTACAATGAGCAGTTCTTC.

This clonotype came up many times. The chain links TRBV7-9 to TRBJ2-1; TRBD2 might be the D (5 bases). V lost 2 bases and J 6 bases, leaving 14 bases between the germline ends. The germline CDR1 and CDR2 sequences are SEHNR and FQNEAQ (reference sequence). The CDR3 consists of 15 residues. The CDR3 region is CASSLSRGRVNEQFF. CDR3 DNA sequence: TGTGCCAGCAGCTTATCTAGAGGGAGAGTCAATGAGCAGTTCTTC.

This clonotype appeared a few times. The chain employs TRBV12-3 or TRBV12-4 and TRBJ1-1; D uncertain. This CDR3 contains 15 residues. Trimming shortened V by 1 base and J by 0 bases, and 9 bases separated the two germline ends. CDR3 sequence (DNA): TGTGCCAGCAGTTTAGGGCACAGCCTGAACACTGAAGCTTTCTTT. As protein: CASSLGHSLNTEAFF.

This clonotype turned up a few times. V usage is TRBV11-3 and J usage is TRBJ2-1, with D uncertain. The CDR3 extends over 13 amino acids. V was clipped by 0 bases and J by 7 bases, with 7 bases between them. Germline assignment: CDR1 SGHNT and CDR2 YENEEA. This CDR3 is CASSLDQVNEQFF. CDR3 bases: TGTGCCAGCAGCTTAGACCAGGTGAATGAGCAGTTCTTC.

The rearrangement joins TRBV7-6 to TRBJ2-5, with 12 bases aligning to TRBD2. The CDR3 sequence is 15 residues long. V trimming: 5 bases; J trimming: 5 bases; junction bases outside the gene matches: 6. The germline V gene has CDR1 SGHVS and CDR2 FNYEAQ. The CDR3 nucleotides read TGTGCCAGCAGCCGTCCTAGCGGGGGGGTGGAGACCCAGTACTTC. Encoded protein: CASSRPSGGVETQYF.

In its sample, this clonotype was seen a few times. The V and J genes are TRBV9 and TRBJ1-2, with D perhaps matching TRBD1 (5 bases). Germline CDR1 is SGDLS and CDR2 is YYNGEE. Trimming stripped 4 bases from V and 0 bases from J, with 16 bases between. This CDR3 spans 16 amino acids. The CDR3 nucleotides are TGTGCCAGCAGCCGGGGCTCCCCCTTGGCTAACTATGGCTACACCTTC. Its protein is CASSRGSPLANYGYTF.

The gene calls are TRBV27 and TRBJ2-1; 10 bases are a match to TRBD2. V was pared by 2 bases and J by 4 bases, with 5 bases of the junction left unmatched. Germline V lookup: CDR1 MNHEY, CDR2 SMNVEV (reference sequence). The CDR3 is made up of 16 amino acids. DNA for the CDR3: TGTGCCAGCAGTTTAAGTCTAGCGGGGGCTTACAATGAGCAGTTCTTC. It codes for CASSLSLAGAYNEQFF.

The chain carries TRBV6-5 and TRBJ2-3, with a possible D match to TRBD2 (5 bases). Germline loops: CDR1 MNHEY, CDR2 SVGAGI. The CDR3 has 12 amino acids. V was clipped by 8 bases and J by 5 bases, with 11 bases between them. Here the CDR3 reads CASGKAGDTQYF. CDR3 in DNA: TGTGCCAGCGGTAAGGCGGGAGATACGCAGTATTTT.

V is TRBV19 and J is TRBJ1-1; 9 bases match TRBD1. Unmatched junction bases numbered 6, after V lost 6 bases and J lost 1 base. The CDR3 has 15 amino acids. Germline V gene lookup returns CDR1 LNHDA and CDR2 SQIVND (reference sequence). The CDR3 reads CASSRDRVANTEAFF. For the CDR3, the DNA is TGTGCCAGTAGCAGGGACAGGGTGGCGAACACTGAAGCTTTCTTT.

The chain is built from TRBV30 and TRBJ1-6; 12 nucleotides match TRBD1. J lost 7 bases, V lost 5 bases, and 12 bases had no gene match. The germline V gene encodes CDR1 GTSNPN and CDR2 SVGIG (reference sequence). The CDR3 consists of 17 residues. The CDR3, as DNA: TGTGCCTGGGACCGGGACAGGGGGCCAACGGCCAATTCACCCCTCCACTTT. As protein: CAWDRDRGPTANSPLHF.

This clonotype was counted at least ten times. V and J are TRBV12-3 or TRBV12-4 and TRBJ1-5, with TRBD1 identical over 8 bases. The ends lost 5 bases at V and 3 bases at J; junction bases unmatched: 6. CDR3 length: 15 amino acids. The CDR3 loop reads CASSPGGDFNQPQHF. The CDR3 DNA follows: TGTGCCAGCAGTCCAGGGGGCGATTTCAATCAGCCCCAGCATTTT.

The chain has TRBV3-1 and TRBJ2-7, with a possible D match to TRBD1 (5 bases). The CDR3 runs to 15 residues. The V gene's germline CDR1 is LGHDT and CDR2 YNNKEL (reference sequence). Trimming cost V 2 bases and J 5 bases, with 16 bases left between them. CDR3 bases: TGTGCCAGCAGCCAATCAGGGCTGGACGGCCACGAGCAGTACTTC. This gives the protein CASSQSGLDGHEQYF.

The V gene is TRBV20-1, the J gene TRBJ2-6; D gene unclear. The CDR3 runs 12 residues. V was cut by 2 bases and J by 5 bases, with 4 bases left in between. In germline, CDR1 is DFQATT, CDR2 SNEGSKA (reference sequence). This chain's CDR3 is CSARTRANVLTF. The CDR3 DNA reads TGCAGTGCTAGAACCAGGGCCAACGTCCTGACTTTC.